The rows below give T cell receptor beta chains drawn from one sample of a study of shared clonotypes between healthy human individuals. Clones were sequenced by immunoSEQ multiplex PCR, and TCRdb holds only the in-frame ones, with some missing. The sample has approximately 470,000 clones; around 85% are singletons. The sample comprised PBMCs. These receptors all come from a woman in her forties in good health. Some clones in this sample may be carry-over from other donors' samples. CDR3s include the opening cysteine and the closing phenylalanine or tryptophan. A D gene is named only where the DNA matches it firmly. Not every row has a clone size; where given, it reads once, few, many or a size class.

TRBJ2-3	-	-	TRBV5-4	TGTGCCAGCAGCCCTCCACCCGTCCCCGTTGGCACAGATACGCAGTATTTT	CASSPPPVPVGTDTQYF
TRBJ1-1	-	-	TRBV9	TGTGCCAGCAGCCCTAGCCAAGGAAGGAATACTGAAGCTTTCTTT	CASSPSQGRNTEAFF
TRBJ2-2	-	TRBD2	TRBV19	TGTGCCAGTGCCGGGACTAGCGGCACCGGGGAGCTGTTTTTT	CASAGTSGTGELFF
TRBJ2-7	-	TRBD1	TRBV7-7	TGTGCCAGCAGCTTAGCCCTTCCGGGACAGGGCTACGAGCAGTACTTC	CASSLALPGQGYEQYF
TRBJ1-4	-	-	TRBV5-6	TGTGCCAGCAGCTTGACTGGAGAGGGTGAAAAACTGTTTTTT	CASSLTGEGEKLFF
TRBJ2-6	-	-	TRBV2	TGTGCCAGCAGCCGCAGCTCCGGGGCCAACGTCCTGACTTTC	CASSRSSGANVLTF
TRBJ2-7	few	TRBD2	TRBV5-6	TGTGCCAGCAGCTTGGTAGCGGGAGGGGGCTACGAGCAGTACTTC	CASSLVAGGGYEQYF
TRBJ2-5	-	TRBD2	TRBV7-8	TGTGCCAGCAGCTTACTAGCGGGAGTTGGAGAGACCCAGTACTTC	CASSLLAGVGETQYF
TRBJ2-7	-	TRBD2	TRBV28	TGTGCCAGCAGTTTATCTCCTAGCGGGAGCTACGAGCAGTACTTC	CASSLSPSGSYEQYF
TRBJ1-2	-	-	TRBV19	TGTGCCAGTAGTGCGTGGCAGCATACAGACTATGGCTACACCTTC	CASSAWQHTDYGYTF
TRBJ1-1	-	-	TRBV5-4	TGTGCCAGCAGCTTTGGGACATGGAGAGAGGCTGAAGCTTTCTTT	CASSFGTWREAEAFF
TRBJ2-7	-	-	TRBV7-3	TGTGCCAGCAGCTTCCTACCGGGTTCCTCCTACGAGCAGTACTTC	CASSFLPGSSYEQYF
TRBJ2-7	-	-	TRBV7-2	TGTGCCAGCAGCTTCCAACTAGGACCCTACGAGCAGTACTTC	CASSFQLGPYEQYF
TRBJ2-1	-	TRBD2	TRBV9	TGTGCCAGCAGCCCGTTCCTAGCGGGGGGGACAATTTCTGAGCAGTTCTTC	CASSPFLAGGTISEQFF
TRBJ2-3	-	TRBD2	TRBV2	TGTGCCAGCAGTTATGCGGGAGGGAGCACAGATACGCAGTATTTT	CASSYAGGSTDTQYF
TRBJ1-3	-	-	TRBV7-6	TGTGCCAGCAGCTTAGACGGACAGTCAGGAAACACCATATATTTT	CASSLDGQSGNTIYF
TRBJ2-2	-	TRBD2	TRBV10-1	TGCGCCATCCCCGGGACTAGCGGGAGATCGAGCACCGGGGAGCTGTTTTTT	CAIPGTSGRSSTGELFF
TRBJ1-4	many	TRBD1	TRBV7-8	TGTGCCAGCAGCCGACACAGGGGCACAGATGAAAAACTGTTTTTT	CASSRHRGTDEKLFF
TRBJ2-2	-	-	TRBV10-3	TGTGCCATCAGTGAGTCGCCCCTAAACACCGGGGAGCTGTTTTTT	CAISESPLNTGELFF
TRBJ1-2	once	-	TRBV6-1	TGTGCCAGCAGTGAAGCCGACAGCAAATATGGCTACACCTTC	CASSEADSKYGYTF
TRBJ1-3	many	-	TRBV9	TGTGCCAGCAGCGTAGACCAACTCTCTGGAAACACCATATATTTT	CASSVDQLSGNTIYF
TRBJ2-5	-	-	TRBV5-1	TGCGCCAGCAGCTTGGGGGGGGCCCGCCAGGAGACCCAGTACTTC	CASSLGGARQETQYF
TRBJ1-3	-	-	TRBV11-2	TGTGCCAGCAGCTTAGACTTCTCTGGAAACACCATATATTTT	CASSLDFSGNTIYF
TRBJ1-2	-	-	TRBV19	TGTGCCAGTGCCGCTCGGGGTGAGGTCTATGGCTACACCTTC	CASAARGEVYGYTF